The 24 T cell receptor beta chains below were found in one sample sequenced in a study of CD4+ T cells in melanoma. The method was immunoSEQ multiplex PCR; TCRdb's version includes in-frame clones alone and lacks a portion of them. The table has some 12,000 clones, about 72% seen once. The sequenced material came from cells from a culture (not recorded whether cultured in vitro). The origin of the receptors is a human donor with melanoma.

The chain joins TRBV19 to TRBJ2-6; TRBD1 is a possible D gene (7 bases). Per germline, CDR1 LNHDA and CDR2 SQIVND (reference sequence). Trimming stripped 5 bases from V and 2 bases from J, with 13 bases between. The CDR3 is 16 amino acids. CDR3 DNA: TGTGCCAGTAGTCAGGAGGGGGCGACTGGGGCCAACGTCCTGACTTTC. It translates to CASSQEGATGANVLTF.

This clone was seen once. In nucleotides, the CDR3 is TGTGCCAGCAGCCCCCCCCTCCGACTAGGGGGCTACAATGAGCAGTTCTTC. Amino acids: CASSPPLRLGGYNEQFF. V gene TRBV7-8 combines with J gene TRBJ2-1; D may match TRBD1 or TRBD2 (6 bases each). The V gene lost 5 bases and the J gene lost 3 bases, with 20 bases spanning the gap. The germline gives CDR1 SGHVS, CDR2 FQNEAQ. This CDR3 has 17 residues.

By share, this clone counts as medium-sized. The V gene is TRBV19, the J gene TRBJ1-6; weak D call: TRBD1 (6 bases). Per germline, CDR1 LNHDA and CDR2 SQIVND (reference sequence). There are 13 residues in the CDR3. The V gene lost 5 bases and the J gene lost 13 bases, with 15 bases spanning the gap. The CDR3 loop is CASSPRQDLPLHF. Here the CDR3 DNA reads TGTGCCAGTAGTCCCCGACAGGATCTCCCCCTCCACTTT.

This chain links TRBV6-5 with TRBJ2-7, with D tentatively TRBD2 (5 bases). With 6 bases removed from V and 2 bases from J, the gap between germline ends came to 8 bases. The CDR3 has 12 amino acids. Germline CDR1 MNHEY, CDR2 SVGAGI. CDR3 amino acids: CASSGVPYEQYF. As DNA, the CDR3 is TGTGCCAGCAGCGGGGTACCCTACGAGCAGTACTTC.

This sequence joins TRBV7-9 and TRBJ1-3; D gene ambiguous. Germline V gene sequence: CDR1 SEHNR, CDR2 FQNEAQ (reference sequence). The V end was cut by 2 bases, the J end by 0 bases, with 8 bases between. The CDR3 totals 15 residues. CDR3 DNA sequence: TGTGCCAGCAGCTTATCCATCTCCTCTGGAAACACCATATATTTT. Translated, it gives CASSLSISSGNTIYF.

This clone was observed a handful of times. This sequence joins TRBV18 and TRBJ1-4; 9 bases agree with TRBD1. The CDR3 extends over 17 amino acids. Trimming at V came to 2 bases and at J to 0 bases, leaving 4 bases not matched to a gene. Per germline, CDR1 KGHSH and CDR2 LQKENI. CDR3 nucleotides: TGTGCCAGCTCACCAGGGACAGGGTATTCAACTAATGAAAAACTGTTTTTT. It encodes CASSPGTGYSTNEKLFF.

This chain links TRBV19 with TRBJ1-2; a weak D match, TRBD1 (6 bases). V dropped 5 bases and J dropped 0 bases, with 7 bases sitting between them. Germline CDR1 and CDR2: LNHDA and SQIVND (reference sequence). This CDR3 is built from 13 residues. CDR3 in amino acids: CASSGQSNYGYTF. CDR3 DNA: TGTGCCAGTAGTGGACAGTCTAACTATGGCTACACCTTC. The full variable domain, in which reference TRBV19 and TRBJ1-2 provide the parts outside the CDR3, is DGGITQSPKYLFRKEGQNVTLSCEQNLNHDAMYWYRQDPGQGLRLIYYSQIVNDFQKGDIAEGYSVSREKKESFPLTVTSAQKNPTAFYLCASSGQSNYGYTFGSGTRLTVV.

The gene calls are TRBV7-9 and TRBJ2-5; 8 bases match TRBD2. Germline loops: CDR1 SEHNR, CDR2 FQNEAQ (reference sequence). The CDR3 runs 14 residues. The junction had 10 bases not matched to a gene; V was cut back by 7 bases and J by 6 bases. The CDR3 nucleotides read TGTGCCAGCACCTATAGCGGGGCAGGAAAGACCCAGTACTTC. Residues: CASTYSGAGKTQYF.

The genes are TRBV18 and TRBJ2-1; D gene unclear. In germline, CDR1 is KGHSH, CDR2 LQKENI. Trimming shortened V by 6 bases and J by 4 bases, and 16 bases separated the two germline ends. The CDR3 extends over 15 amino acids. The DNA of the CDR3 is TGTGCCAGCTCCGCCGCGGCTACCCGATACAATGAGCAGTTCTTC. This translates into CASSAAATRYNEQFF.

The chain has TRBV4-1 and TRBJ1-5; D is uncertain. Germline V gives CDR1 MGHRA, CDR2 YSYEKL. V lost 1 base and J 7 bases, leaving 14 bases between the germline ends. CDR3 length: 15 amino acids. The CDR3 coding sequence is TGCGCCAGCAGCCAAGGAGGCCGGAAAGGGCAGCCCCAGCATTTT. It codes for CASSQGGRKGQPQHF.

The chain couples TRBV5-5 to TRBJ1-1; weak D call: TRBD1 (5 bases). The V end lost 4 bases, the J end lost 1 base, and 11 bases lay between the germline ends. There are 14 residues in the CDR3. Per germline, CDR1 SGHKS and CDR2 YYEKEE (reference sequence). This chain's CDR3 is CASSTRGGNTEAFF. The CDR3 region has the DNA TGTGCCAGCAGCACGCGGGGGGGGAACACTGAAGCTTTCTTT. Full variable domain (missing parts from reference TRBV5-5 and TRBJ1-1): DAGVTQSPTHLIKTRGQQVTLRCSPISGHKSVSWYQQVLGQGPQFIFQYYEKEERGRGNFPDRFSARQFPNYSSELNVNALLLGDSALYLCASSTRGGNTEAFFGQGTRLTVV.

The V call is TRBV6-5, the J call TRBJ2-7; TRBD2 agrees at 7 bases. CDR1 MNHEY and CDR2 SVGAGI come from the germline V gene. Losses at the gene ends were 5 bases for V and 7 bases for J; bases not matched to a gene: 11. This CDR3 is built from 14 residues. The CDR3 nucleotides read TGTGCCAGCAGTAGGCGGGGCGGGGAGGGAGAGCAGTACTTC. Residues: CASSRRGGEGEQYF.

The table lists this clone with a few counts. The DNA for the CDR3 is TGCGCCAGCAGCTTTGTAGCGCCGGGAGAGCAGTACTTC. It translates to CASSFVAPGEQYF. This chain links TRBV5-1 with TRBJ2-7, with D maybe TRBD2 (5 bases). Germline V gene lookup returns CDR1 SGHRS and CDR2 YFSETQ. Trimming shortened V by 2 bases and J by 7 bases, and 13 bases separated the two germline ends. This CDR3 contains 13 residues.

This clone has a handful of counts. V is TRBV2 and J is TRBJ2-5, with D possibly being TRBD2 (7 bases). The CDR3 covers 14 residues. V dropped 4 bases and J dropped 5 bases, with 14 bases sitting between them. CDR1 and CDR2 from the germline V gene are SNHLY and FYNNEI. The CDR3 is CASSVGGASETQYF. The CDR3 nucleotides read TGTGCCAGCAGTGTAGGGGGGGCCAGCGAGACCCAGTACTTC.

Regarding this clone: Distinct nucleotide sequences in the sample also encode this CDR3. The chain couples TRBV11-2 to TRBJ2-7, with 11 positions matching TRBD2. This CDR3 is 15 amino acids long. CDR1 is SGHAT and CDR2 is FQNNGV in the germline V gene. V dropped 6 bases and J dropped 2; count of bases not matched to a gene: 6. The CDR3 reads CASRSTSGGPYEQYF. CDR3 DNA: TGTGCCAGCAGATCCACTAGCGGGGGCCCCTACGAGCAGTACTTC.

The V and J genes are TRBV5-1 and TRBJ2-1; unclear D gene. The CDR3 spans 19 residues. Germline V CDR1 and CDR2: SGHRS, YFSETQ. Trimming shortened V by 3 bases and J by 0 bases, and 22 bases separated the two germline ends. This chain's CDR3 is CASSSTPSIWGSSYNEQFF. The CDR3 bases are TGCGCCAGCAGCTCGACCCCCAGTATTTGGGGAAGCTCCTACAATGAGCAGTTCTTC. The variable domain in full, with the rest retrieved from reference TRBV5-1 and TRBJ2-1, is KAGVTQTPRYLIKTRGQQVTLSCSPISGHRSVSWYQQTPGQGLQFLFEYFSETQRNKGNFPGRFSGRQFSNSRSEMNVSTLELGDSALYLCASSSTPSIWGSSYNEQFFGPGTRLTVL.

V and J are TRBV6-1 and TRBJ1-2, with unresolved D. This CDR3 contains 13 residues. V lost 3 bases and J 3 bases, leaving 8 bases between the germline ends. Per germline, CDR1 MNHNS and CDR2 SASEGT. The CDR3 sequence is CASSDTGDYGYTF. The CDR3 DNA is TGTGCCAGCAGTGATACGGGTGACTATGGCTACACCTTC.

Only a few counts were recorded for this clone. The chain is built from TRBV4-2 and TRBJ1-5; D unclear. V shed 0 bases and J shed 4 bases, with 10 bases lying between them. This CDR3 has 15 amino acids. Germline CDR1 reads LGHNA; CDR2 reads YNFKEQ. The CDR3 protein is CASSQDGVYNQPQHF. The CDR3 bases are TGTGCCAGCAGCCAAGATGGCGTGTATAATCAGCCCCAGCATTTT.

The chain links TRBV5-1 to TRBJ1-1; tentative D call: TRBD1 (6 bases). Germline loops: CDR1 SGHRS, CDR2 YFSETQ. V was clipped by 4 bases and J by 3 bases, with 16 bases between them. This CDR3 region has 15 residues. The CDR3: CASSVARAGDTEAFF. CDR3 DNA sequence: TGCGCCAGCAGCGTTGCCCGGGCAGGGGACACTGAAGCTTTCTTT.

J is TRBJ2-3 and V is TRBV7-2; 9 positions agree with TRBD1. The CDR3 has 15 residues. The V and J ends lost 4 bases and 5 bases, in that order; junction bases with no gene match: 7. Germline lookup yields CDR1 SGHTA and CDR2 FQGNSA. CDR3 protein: CASSSYRGRGDTQYF. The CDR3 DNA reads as TGTGCCAGCAGCTCCTACAGGGGGCGTGGAGATACGCAGTATTTT.

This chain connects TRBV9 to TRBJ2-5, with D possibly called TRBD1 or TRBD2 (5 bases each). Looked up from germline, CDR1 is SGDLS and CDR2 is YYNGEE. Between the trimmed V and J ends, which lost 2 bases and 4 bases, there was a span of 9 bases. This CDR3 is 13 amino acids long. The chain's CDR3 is CASSVGVGETQYF. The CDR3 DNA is TGTGCCAGCAGCGTGGGGGTTGGAGAGACCCAGTACTTC.

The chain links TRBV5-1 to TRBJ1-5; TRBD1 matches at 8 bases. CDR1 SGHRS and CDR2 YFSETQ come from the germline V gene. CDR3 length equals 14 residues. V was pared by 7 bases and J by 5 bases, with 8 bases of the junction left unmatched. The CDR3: CASGQGASHQPQHF. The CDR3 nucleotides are TGCGCCAGCGGCCAGGGGGCAAGTCATCAGCCCCAGCATTTT.

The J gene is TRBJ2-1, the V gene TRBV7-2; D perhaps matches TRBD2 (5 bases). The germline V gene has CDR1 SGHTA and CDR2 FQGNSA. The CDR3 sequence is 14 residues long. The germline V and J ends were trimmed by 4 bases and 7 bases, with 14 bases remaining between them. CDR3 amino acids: CASSSKARTNEQFF. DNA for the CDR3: TGTGCCAGCAGCTCCAAGGCCCGGACTAATGAGCAGTTCTTC.

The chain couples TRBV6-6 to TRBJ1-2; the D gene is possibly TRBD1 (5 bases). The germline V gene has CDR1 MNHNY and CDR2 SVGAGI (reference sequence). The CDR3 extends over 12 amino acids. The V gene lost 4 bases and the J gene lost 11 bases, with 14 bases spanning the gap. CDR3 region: CASSSGTLSYTF. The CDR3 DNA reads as TGTGCCAGCAGTTCCGGGACCCTGAGTTACACCTTC.